This T cell receptor (beta chain) was obtained from a study of response to subunit inactivated influenza vaccine. Per germline, CDR1 MDHEN and CDR2 SYDVKM. The ends lost 6 bases at V and 7 bases at J; junction bases unmatched: 11. The CDR3 contains 14 residues. MiXCR was run by TCRdb on the RT-PCR reads, yielding one entry per CDR3 protein. The sample records 800,000 to 1,000,000 distinct CDR3 sequences, 21% being singletons. The sample here was PBMCs from blood, taken around 5 days after vaccination. The origin of this receptor is a man in his fifties or sixties who received an inactivated influenza vaccine. The chain has TRBV28 and TRBJ2-7; 8 bases line up with TRBD2. The DNA for the CDR3 is TGTGCCAGCAGCCCCAGCGGGGGTAGAGGGGAGCAGTACTTC. Its protein is CASSPSGGRGEQYF.